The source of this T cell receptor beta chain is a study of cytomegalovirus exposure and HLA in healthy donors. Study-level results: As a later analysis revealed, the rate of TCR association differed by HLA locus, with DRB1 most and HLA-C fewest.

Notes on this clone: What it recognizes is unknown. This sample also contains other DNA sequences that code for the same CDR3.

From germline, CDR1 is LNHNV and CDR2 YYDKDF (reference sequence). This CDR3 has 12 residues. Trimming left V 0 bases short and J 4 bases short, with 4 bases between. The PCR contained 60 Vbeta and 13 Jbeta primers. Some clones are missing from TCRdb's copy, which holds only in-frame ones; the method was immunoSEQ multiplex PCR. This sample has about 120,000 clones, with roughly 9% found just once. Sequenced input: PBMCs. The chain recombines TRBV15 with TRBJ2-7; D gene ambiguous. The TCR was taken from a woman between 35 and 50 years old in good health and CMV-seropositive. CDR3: CATSRDPYEQYF. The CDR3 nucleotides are TGTGCCACCAGCAGAGATCCATACGAGCAGTACTTC.